This T cell receptor beta chain was sequenced in a study of T cell repertoires in cytomegalovirus infection. With regard to this clonotype: As yet, its antigen is unknown.

Per germline, CDR1 SGHVS and CDR2 FQNEAQ. This CDR3 is built from 14 residues. V was clipped by 5 bases and J by 3 bases; unmatched bases: 5. TCRdb re-called the reads through MiXCR, storing one row per CDR3 protein. In the table there are 95,000 to 120,000 distinct CDR3 sequences, over 30% of which are singletons. Here the sequenced sample was CD8+ T cells from cultured PBMCs, taken from culture after CMV antigen stimulation. The sequence came from a human donor in good health (CMV status not recorded). Some clones in this sample may be carry-over from other donors' samples. This chain connects TRBV7-8 to TRBJ2-7, with TRBD1 matching over 9 bases. The DNA of the CDR3 is TGTGCCAGCAGCCCTTGGGACAGGGACTACGAGCAGTACTTC. Translated, it gives CASSPWDRDYEQYF.